This TCR beta chain stems from a study of neurological immune-mediated disorders. Specified time point: longitudinal time-point 3. The study used blood bank volunteers in Maryland, USA, as healthy controls. This clonotype came up many times. Germline V gene sequence: CDR1 SNHLY, CDR2 FYNNEI. Trimming took 6 bases from V and 0 from J, leaving 12 bases between them. CDR3 size: 15 residues. It was by 5'RACE with 10-nucleotide random UMIs that the cDNA was made. One entry per CDR3 protein, called by TCRdb with MiXCR from the 5' RACE reads. The sample has about 45,000 distinct CDR3 sequences, about 14% seen once; the top ten hold 11%.

Sequencing was done on a sample of PBMCs. This chain links TRBV2 with TRBJ2-1; possibly TRBD2 for D (6 bases). The source is a man aged 25 to 40 in good health. The CDR3 DNA reads TGTGCCAGCAGCCGGGCCGGGAGCTCCTACAATGAGCAGTTCTTC. Protein sequence: CASSRAGSSYNEQFF.